Described below is a single TCR beta chain sequence and its context. In the original processing: Reference gene primers were amplified, and this amplification served to estimate nucleated cell counts. Profiled with immunoSEQ multiplex PCR; TCRdb holds only in-frame clones, not every one. The V and J calls and clone size come from that table; D and trimming were worked out from the DNA. The sample holds some 200,000 clones; roughly 90% are singletons and the top ten take 0.77%. Trimming at V came to 0 bases and at J to 10 bases, leaving 9 bases not matched to a gene. The CDR3 runs 14 residues. The germline CDR1 and CDR2 sequences are SGHKS and YYEKEE (reference sequence). The entry originates in a study of blood T cell repertoires in COVID-19. On the study more broadly: T cells, B-cell-depleted T cells, or PBMCs supplied cDNA or gDNA.

The study recruited people aged about 18 to 95 years across roughly 23 US areas. Two negative PCRs, clearance, or symptom resolution characterized the recovered Cohort 3 donors. This TCR was recovered from a young woman who had recovered from COVID-19. The gene calls are TRBV5-5 and TRBJ2-7, with 8 nucleotides matching TRBD2. Specimen: PBMCs or T cells enriched from blood (not recorded which). The CDR3 DNA sequence: TGTGCCAGCAGCTTGGATCTAGCGGGTGTACGCCAGTACTTC. Protein: CASSLDLAGVRQYF.